Presented here are 17 T cell receptor beta chains from one specimen sequenced in a study of shared clonotypes between healthy human individuals. Here immunoSEQ multiplex PCR was the method, and the copy in TCRdb shows in-frame clones only, minus some. Among approximately 2,300,000 clones listed, 80% to 95% were seen once. Sequenced sample: naive CD4+ T cells from PBMCs. Documented subset: CD45RA+ positively selected. The receptors were sampled from a man between 18 and 29 years old in good health. Some clones in this sample may be carry-over from other donors' samples.

The rearrangement joins TRBV25-1 to TRBJ2-7; D gene unclear. The germline V gene has CDR1 MGHDK and CDR2 SYGVNS. Trimming pared 1 base from V and 5 bases from J, leaving 9 bases between. The CDR3 contains 13 residues. CDR3 loop: CASSESNRNEQYF. In DNA form, the CDR3 reads TGTGCCAGCAGTGAATCCAACAGAAACGAGCAGTACTTC.

The chain uses TRBV7-2 and TRBJ2-7, with D perhaps matching TRBD1 (6 bases). The CDR3 length is 13 residues. The germline V and J ends were trimmed by 3 bases and 7 bases, with 13 bases remaining between them. Looked up from germline, CDR1 is SGHTA and CDR2 is FQGNSA. The CDR3 spells CASSFRGLLEQYF. The CDR3 DNA reads as TGTGCCAGCAGCTTCAGGGGATTATTAGAGCAGTACTTC.

This chain joins TRBV29-1 and TRBJ1-5; D may be TRBD1 (6 bases). This CDR3 comprises 15 residues. V was cut by 4 bases and J by 7 bases, with 20 bases left in between. CDR1 SQVTM and CDR2 ANQGSEA come from the germline V gene. The CDR3 sequence: CSVALDSTLGQPQHF. The CDR3 DNA reads TGCAGCGTTGCACTGGACAGCACCTTGGGCCAGCCCCAGCATTTT.

This chain uses TRBV5-4 with TRBJ2-7; TRBD1 aligns across 9 bases. This CDR3 region has 15 residues. With 4 bases clipped from V and 4 bases from J, the junction kept 9 bases outside the gene matches. Germline CDR1 reads SGHNT; CDR2 reads YYREEE (reference sequence). The CDR3 loop reads CASSDPGQGVYEQYF. CDR3 in DNA: TGTGCCAGCAGCGACCCGGGACAGGGAGTTTACGAGCAGTACTTC.

As regards this clone: This sample also contains other DNA sequences that code for the same CDR3. The J gene is TRBJ1-1, the V gene TRBV5-1; 9 bases fit TRBD1. The length of the CDR3 is 14 residues. Germline V gene sequence: CDR1 SGHRS, CDR2 YFSETQ. Trimming cost V 3 bases and J 2 bases; bases outside gene matches: 2. As DNA, the CDR3 is TGCGCCAGCAGCTGGGGACAGGGCAACACTGAAGCTTTCTTT. It encodes CASSWGQGNTEAFF.

This clone appeared once. This chain joins TRBV6-7 and TRBJ2-7, with D maybe TRBD2 (6 bases). TRBV6-7 is treated as an ORF (open reading frame) with a function not yet certain. This CDR3 is built from 17 residues. Deletions cut 8 bases from V and 7 bases from J, with 30 bases between. CDR3 sequence (DNA): TGTGCCAGCCGATACCCCCTTGCGGGATTAGTATCGAGGGAGCAGTACTTC. This codes for CASRYPLAGLVSREQYF.

As DNA, the CDR3 is TGTGCCAGCAGTGTTACAGGGTGGGAAAAACTGTTTTTT. It yields the protein CASSVTGWEKLFF. The J gene is TRBJ1-4, the V gene TRBV6-1; weak D call: TRBD1 (6 bases). V lost 4 bases and J lost 8, with 11 bases in between. The germline CDR1 and CDR2 sequences are MNHNS and SASEGT. This CDR3 has 13 amino acids.

The V gene is TRBV12-5, the J gene TRBJ1-3, with D possibly TRBD1 on 5 matching bases. Germline V CDR1 and CDR2: LGHNT, FRNRAP. The ends were cut back, 7 bases at V and 0 bases at J, with 13 bases in the middle. The CDR3 is 15 amino acids. The CDR3 DNA follows: TGTGCTAGTGCCTTGGGGGTTAGCTCTGGAAACACCATATATTTT. It codes for CASALGVSSGNTIYF.

The gene calls are TRBV2 and TRBJ2-7; D gene uncertain. Germline CDR1 reads SNHLY; CDR2 reads FYNNEI. V dropped 4 bases and J dropped 6 bases, with 13 bases sitting between them. The CDR3 totals 13 residues. The CDR3 bases are TGTGCCAGCAGTGTTCTCGCGGCCCTCGAGCAGTACTTC. It encodes CASSVLAALEQYF. The entire variable domain, with the rest obtained from reference TRBV2 and TRBJ2-7, is as follows: EPEVTQTPSHQVTQMGQEVILRCVPISNHLYFYWYRQILGQKVEFLVSFYNNEISEKSEIFDDQFSVERPDGSNFTLKIRSTKLEDSAMYFCASSVLAALEQYFGPGTRLTVT.

This chain connects TRBV29-1 to TRBJ2-5; D may match TRBD1 or TRBD2 (5 bases each). The CDR3 contains 16 residues. Germline V gives CDR1 SQVTM, CDR2 ANQGSEA. The ends were cut back, 4 bases at V and 1 base at J, with 19 bases in the middle. DNA of the CDR3: TGCAGCGTTGGGGGACCGGACGCCGGGACCCAAGAGACCCAGTACTTC. Its translation is CSVGGPDAGTQETQYF.

This sequence joins TRBV6-1 and TRBJ1-2, with D tentatively TRBD1 (5 bases). The ends were cut back, 2 bases at V and 8 bases at J, with 12 bases in the middle. Germline V lookup: CDR1 MNHNS, CDR2 SASEGT. The CDR3 has 13 amino acids. This CDR3 is CASSEQRGRGYTF. Written as DNA, the CDR3 is TGTGCCAGCAGTGAACAAAGGGGACGAGGCTACACCTTC.

The gene calls are TRBV5-1 and TRBJ2-1; D perhaps matches TRBD2 (5 bases). This CDR3 spans 16 amino acids. Deletions cut 4 bases from V and 6 bases from J, with 20 bases between. Germline loops: CDR1 SGHRS, CDR2 YFSETQ. Here the CDR3 DNA reads TGCGCCAGCAGCCCTGACCCCCCGGGAATCTCCAATGAGCAGTTCTTC. Translating gives CASSPDPPGISNEQFF.

This chain connects TRBV7-2 to TRBJ1-1, with D possibly being TRBD1 (5 bases). CDR1 and CDR2 from the germline V gene are SGHTA and FQGNSA. The CDR3 is made up of 15 amino acids. V gave up 1 base and J gave up 1 base, with 10 bases separating them. In DNA, the CDR3 is TGTGCCAGCAGCTTAGGGAGAGGGGCGAACACTGAAGCTTTCTTT. This sequence encodes CASSLGRGANTEAFF. Full variable domain (missing parts from reference TRBV7-2 and TRBJ1-1): GAGVSQSPSNKVTEKGKDVELRCDPISGHTALYWYRQSLGQGLEFLIYFQGNSAPDKSGLPSDRFSAERTGGSVSTLTIQRTQQEDSAVYLCASSLGRGANTEAFFGQGTRLTVV.

The rearrangement links TRBV5-1 to TRBJ2-1; 8 bases are a match to TRBD1. J lost 5 bases, V lost 0 bases, and 4 bases had no gene match. CDR3 length equals 15 residues. Germline values: CDR1 SGHRS, CDR2 YFSETQ. In DNA form, the CDR3 reads TGCGCCAGCAGCTTGGCGGGACAGGCCAACAATGAGCAGTTCTTC. Amino acid sequence: CASSLAGQANNEQFF.

The chain joins TRBV28 to TRBJ2-5; D not resolved. Trimming took off 2 bases at V and 1 base at J, with 5 bases between the two ends. The germline gives CDR1 MDHEN, CDR2 SYDVKM. CDR3 length: 13 residues. In nucleotides, the CDR3 is TGTGCCAGCAGTTTAAAGTCCCAAGAGACCCAGTACTTC. Translated, it gives CASSLKSQETQYF.

The V call is TRBV5-1, the J call TRBJ1-2; 9 bases are shared with TRBD1. Germline V gene sequence: CDR1 SGHRS, CDR2 YFSETQ. The CDR3 extends over 15 amino acids. The junction had 9 bases not matched to a gene; V was cut back by 1 base and J by 8 bases. CDR3 nucleotides: TGCGCCAGCAGCTTGTTAACAGGGGGCGGGGACGGCTACACCTTC. This gives the protein CASSLLTGGGDGYTF.

This sequence joins TRBV5-1 and TRBJ2-6, with D perhaps given as TRBD1 or TRBD2 (5 bases each). Trimming removed 4 bases at V and 2 bases at J, with 16 bases between. The CDR3 runs 17 residues. From germline, CDR1 is SGHRS and CDR2 YFSETQ. Written as DNA, the CDR3 is TGCGCCAGCAGCCAATCCCAGGGAGAGACTGGGGCCAACGTCCTGACTTTC. It translates to CASSQSQGETGANVLTF.